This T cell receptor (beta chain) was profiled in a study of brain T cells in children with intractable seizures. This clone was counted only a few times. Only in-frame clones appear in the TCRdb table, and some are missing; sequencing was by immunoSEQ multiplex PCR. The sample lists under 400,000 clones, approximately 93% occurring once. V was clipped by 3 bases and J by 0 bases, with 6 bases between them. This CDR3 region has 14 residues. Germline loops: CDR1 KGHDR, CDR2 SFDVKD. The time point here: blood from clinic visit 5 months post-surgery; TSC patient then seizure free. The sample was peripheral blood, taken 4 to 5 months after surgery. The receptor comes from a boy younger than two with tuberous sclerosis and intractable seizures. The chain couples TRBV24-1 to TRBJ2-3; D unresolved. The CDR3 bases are TGTGCCACCAGTGATAGGTCTAGCACAGATACGCAGTATTTT. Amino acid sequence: CATSDRSSTDTQYF.